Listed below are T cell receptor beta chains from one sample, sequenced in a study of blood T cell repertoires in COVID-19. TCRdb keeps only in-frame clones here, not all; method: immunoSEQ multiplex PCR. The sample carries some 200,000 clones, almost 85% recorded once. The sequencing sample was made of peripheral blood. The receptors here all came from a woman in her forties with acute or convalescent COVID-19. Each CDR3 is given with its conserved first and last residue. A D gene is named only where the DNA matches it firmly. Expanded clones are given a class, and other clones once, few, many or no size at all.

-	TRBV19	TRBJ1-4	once	CASSKQGGKEKLFF	TGTGCCAGTAGCAAACAGGGAGGGAAGGAAAAACTGTTTTTT
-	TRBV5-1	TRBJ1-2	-	CASSATDIYGYTF	TGCGCCAGCAGCGCGACAGATATCTATGGCTACACCTTC
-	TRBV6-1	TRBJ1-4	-	CASSEQGREKLFF	TGTGCCAGCAGTGAACAGGGAAGGGAAAAACTGTTTTTT
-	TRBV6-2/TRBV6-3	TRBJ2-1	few	CASSSATGGISSYYNEQFF	TGTGCCAGCAGTTCCGCGACGGGCGGGATTTCTTCGTACTACAATGAGCAGTTCTTC
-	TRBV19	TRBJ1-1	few	CASSSGQIMNTEAFF	TGTGCCAGTAGTTCAGGACAGATTATGAACACTGAAGCTTTCTTT
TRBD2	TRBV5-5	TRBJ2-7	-	CASSRTGTSGYEQYF	TGTGCCAGCAGCCGTACCGGGACTAGCGGGTACGAGCAGTACTTC
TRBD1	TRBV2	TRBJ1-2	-	CASRGTTGDYGYTF	TGTGCCAGCAGAGGCACTACAGGGGACTATGGCTACACCTTC
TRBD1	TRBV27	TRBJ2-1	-	CASRDRGRDEQFF	TGTGCCAGCAGGGACAGGGGACGAGATGAGCAGTTCTTC
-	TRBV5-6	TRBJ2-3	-	CASSRSDDADTQYF	TGTGCCAGCAGCCGGTCTGATGATGCAGATACGCAGTATTTT
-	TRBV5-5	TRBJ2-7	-	CASSVGEFSYEQYF	TGTGCCAGCAGCGTGGGTGAGTTCTCCTACGAGCAGTACTTC
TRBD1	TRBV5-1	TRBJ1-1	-	CASSLEGTGDTEAFF	TGCGCCAGCAGCTTGGAAGGGACAGGGGACACTGAAGCTTTCTTT
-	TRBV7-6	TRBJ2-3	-	CASSLLAASTDTQYF	TGTGCCAGCAGCTTATTAGCGGCTAGCACAGATACGCAGTATTTT
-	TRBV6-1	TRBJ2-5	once	CASSEEGRAQETQYF	TGTGCCAGCAGTGAAGAAGGCAGGGCCCAAGAGACCCAGTACTTC
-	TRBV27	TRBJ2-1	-	CASSHLDSMAYNEQFF	TGTGCCAGCAGTCATTTGGACTCAATGGCTTACAATGAGCAGTTCTTC
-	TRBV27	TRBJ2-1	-	CASSLWTENEQFF	TGTGCCAGCAGTTTATGGACAGAAAATGAGCAGTTCTTC
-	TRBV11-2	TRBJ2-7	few	CASSLGVGRSYEQYF	TGTGCCAGCAGCTTAGGGGTAGGGAGGTCCTACGAGCAGTACTTC
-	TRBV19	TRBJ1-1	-	CASSLQGLNTEAFF	TGTGCCAGTAGCCTACAGGGTCTGAACACTGAAGCTTTCTTT
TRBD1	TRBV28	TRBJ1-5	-	CASRMDRVILPQHF	TGTGCCAGCAGGATGGACAGGGTTATTCTGCCCCAGCATTTT
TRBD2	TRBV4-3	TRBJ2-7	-	CASSQTGTSGGEQYF	TGCGCCAGCAGCCAGACCGGGACTAGCGGGGGCGAGCAGTACTTC
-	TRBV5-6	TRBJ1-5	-	CASSPGGHLSNQPQHF	TGTGCCAGCAGCCCCGGGGGGCACCTTAGCAATCAGCCCCAGCATTTT
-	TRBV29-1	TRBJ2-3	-	CSLLLAQGNRDTQYF	TGCAGCCTTCTCCTAGCTCAGGGGAATAGAGATACGCAGTATTTT
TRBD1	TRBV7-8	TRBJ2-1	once	CASRPGTGSVEQFF	TGTGCCAGCAGGCCCGGGACAGGGTCTGTTGAGCAGTTCTTC
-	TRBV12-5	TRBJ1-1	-	CASGSVNMNTEAFF	TGTGCTAGTGGTTCAGTTAACATGAACACTGAAGCTTTCTTT
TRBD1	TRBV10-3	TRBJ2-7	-	CATLGQGNYEQYF	TGTGCCACCCTTGGACAGGGGAACTACGAGCAGTACTTC
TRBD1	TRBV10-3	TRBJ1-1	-	CAISRMGQGGMAEAFF	TGTGCCATCAGTAGGATGGGACAGGGAGGAATGGCTGAAGCTTTCTTT
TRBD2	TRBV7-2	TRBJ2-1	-	CASSLSGSTYNEQFF	TGTGCCAGCAGCCTTAGCGGGAGTACCTACAATGAGCAGTTCTTC
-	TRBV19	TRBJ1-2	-	CATTDSPGYTF	TGTGCCACCACGGACAGCCCTGGCTACACCTTC
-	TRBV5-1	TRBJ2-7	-	CASSRTGQSYEQYF	TGCGCCAGCAGCAGGACGGGACAATCCTACGAGCAGTACTTC
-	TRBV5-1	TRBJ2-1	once	CASRTSGSSYNEQFF	TGCGCCAGCCGAACGAGCGGAAGCTCCTACAATGAGCAGTTCTTC
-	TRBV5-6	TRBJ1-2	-	CASSPDRFYGYTF	TGTGCCAGCAGCCCAGACAGGTTCTATGGCTACACCTTC
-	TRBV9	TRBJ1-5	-	CASSVSGLYNQPQHF	TGTGCCAGCAGCGTATCAGGGCTCTACAATCAGCCCCAGCATTTT
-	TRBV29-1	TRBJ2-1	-	CSVDRDYNEQFF	TGCAGCGTTGACCGGGACTACAATGAGCAGTTCTTC
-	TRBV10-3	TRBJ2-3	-	CAISLTSTDTQYF	TGTGCCATCAGCCTTACTAGCACAGATACGCAGTATTTT
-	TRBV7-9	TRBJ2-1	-	CASRRPRGSSSYNEQFF	TGTGCCAGCAGACGTCCCCGCGGGTCGAGCTCCTACAATGAGCAGTTCTTC
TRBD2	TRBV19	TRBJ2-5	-	CASSGRGLAEPQETQYF	TGTGCCAGTAGCGGCAGAGGACTAGCGGAGCCCCAAGAGACCCAGTACTTC
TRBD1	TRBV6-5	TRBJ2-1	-	CASSTDRGDVQFF	TGTGCCAGCAGTACCGACAGGGGGGATGTGCAGTTCTTC
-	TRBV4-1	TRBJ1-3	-	CASSQDPGGSGNTIYF	TGCGCCAGCAGCCAAGATCCAGGAGGCTCTGGAAACACCATATATTTT
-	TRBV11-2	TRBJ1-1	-	CASSANLANTEAFF	TGTGCCAGCAGCGCTAACCTAGCGAACACTGAAGCTTTCTTT
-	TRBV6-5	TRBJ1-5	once	CASRGGTDQPQHF	TGTGCCAGCAGAGGGGGAACGGATCAGCCCCAGCATTTT
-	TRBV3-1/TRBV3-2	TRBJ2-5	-	CASSQDLDRQETQYF	TGTGCCAGCAGCCAAGATCTCGATAGACAAGAGACCCAGTACTTC
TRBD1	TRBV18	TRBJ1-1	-	CASSPSGTAMNTEAFF	TGTGCCAGCTCACCTTCGGGGACAGCCATGAACACTGAAGCTTTCTTT
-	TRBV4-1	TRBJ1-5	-	CASSQGQLSNQPQHF	TGCGCCAGCAGCCAAGGACAGCTTAGCAATCAGCCCCAGCATTTT
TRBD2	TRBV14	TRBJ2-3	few	CASSQDTSGTDTQYF	TGTGCCAGCAGCCAAGATACTAGCGGCACAGATACGCAGTATTTT
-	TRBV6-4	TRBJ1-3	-	CASSDPNTGKRSGNTIYF	TGTGCCAGCAGTGACCCGAACACAGGGAAAAGAAGCGGAAACACCATATATTTT
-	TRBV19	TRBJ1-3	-	CASSKGHRRLSSGNTIYF	TGTGCCAGTAGTAAGGGACACAGACGCCTCAGCTCTGGAAACACCATATATTTT
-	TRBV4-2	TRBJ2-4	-	CASSQVGREQNIQYF	TGTGCCAGCAGCCAAGTCGGCAGGGAACAAAACATTCAGTACTTC
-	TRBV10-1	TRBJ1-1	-	CASSLSRPTVGNTEAFF	TGCGCCAGCAGTCTTTCCCGACCGACTGTAGGGAACACTGAAGCTTTCTTT